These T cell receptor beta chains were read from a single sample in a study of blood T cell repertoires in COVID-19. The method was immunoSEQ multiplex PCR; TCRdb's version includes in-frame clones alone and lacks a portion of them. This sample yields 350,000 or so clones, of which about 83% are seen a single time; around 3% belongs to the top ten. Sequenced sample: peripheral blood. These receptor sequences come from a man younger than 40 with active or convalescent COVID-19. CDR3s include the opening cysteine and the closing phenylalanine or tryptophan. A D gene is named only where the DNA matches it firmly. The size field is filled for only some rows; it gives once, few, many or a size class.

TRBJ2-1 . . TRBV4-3 CASSQDVSRATEQFF TGCGCCAGCAGCCAAGATGTTTCCAGGGCGACTGAGCAGTTCTTC
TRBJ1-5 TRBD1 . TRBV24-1 CATSDAAQGANNQPQHF TGTGCCACCAGTGATGCCGCCCAGGGGGCGAACAATCAGCCCCAGCATTTT
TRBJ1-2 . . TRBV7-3 CASSLYRGNSSYGYTF TGTGCCAGCAGCTTATATCGGGGTAACTCATCATATGGCTACACCTTC
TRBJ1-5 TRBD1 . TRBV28 CASRPGTAVGPQHF TGTGCCAGCAGGCCGGGGACAGCCGTCGGGCCCCAGCATTTT
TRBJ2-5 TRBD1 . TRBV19 CASSNRGMPQETQYF TGTGCCAGTAGTAACAGGGGCATGCCGCAAGAGACCCAGTACTTC
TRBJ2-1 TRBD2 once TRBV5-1 CASSLEGRRGRTYNEQFF TGCGCCAGCAGCTTGGAAGGGAGGCGGGGGAGGACCTACAATGAGCAGTTCTTC
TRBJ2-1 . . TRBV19 CASSSYNEQFF TGTGCCTCCAGCTCCTACAATGAGCAGTTCTTC
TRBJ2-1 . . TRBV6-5 CASRNWASAYNEQFF TGTGCCAGCAGAAACTGGGCTAGCGCTTACAATGAGCAGTTCTTC
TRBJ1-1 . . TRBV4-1 CASSQVANLNTEAFF TGCGCCAGCAGCCAAGTTGCGAATTTGAACACTGAAGCTTTCTTT
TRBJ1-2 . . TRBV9 CASTPTEFYGYTF TGTGCCAGCACCCCGACAGAATTCTATGGCTACACCTTC
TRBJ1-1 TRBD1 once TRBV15 CATSRHTGGPMNTEAFF TGTGCCACCAGCAGACATACAGGGGGCCCTATGAACACTGAAGCTTTCTTT
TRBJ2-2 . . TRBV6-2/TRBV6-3 CASSLRGAGGTGELFF TGTGCCAGCAGTTTACGGGGTGCGGGCGGAACCGGGGAGCTGTTTTTT
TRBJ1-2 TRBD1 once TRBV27 CASSQDRVANYGYTF TGTGCCAGCAGCCAGGACAGGGTAGCTAACTATGGCTACACCTTC
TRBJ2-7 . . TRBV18 CASSPNAGLTSYEQYF TGTGCCAGCTCACCAAACGCGGGCCTGACCTCCTACGAGCAGTACTTC
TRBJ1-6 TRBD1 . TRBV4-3 CASSHFSPGTGPSGSPLHF TGCGCCAGCAGCCATTTTTCTCCCGGGACAGGACCGAGCGGTTCACCCCTCCACTTT
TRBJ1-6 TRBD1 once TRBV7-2 CASSSTGTVDSPLHF TGTGCCAGCAGCTCGACCGGGACAGTAGATTCACCCCTCCACTTT
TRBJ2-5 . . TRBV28 CASNVAGQETQYF TGTGCCAGCAACGTTGCCGGCCAAGAGACCCAGTACTTC
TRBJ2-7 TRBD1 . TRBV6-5 CASSYRQGIDEQYF TGTGCCAGCAGTTACAGACAGGGGATCGACGAGCAGTACTTC
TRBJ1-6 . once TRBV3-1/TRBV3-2 CASSRTLAGSYNSPLHF TGTGCCAGCAGCCGGACCTTAGCGGGCTCCTATAATTCACCCCTCCACTTT
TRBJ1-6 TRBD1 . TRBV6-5 CASSFRDSYNSPLHF TGTGCCAGCAGTTTTAGGGACAGTTATAATTCACCCCTCCACTTT
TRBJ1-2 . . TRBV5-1 CASSLVAGADGYTF TGCGCCAGCAGCTTGGTTGCGGGGGCTGATGGCTACACCTTC
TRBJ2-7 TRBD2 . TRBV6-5 CASNPTGGPWEQYF TGTGCCAGCAACCCGACGGGGGGGCCTTGGGAGCAGTACTTC
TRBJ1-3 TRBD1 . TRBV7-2 CASRSTRGLGNTIYF TGTGCCAGCAGGTCTACCAGGGGGCTCGGAAACACCATATATTTT
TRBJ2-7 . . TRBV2 CASKPDSYEQYF TGTGCCAGCAAGCCCGATTCCTACGAGCAGTACTTC
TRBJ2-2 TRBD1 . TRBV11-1 CASSRRTGPNTGELFF TGTGCCAGCAGCCGCAGGACAGGACCGAACACCGGGGAGCTGTTTTTT
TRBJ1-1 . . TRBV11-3 CASSLAIAGVTEAFF TGTGCCAGCAGCTTAGCTATCGCGGGTGTGACTGAAGCTTTCTTT
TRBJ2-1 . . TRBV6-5 CASRMGGNEQFF TGTGCCAGCAGGATGGGAGGTAATGAGCAGTTCTTC
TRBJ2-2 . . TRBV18 CASSPFGQIRTGELFF TGTGCCAGCTCACCTTTCGGACAGATCCGGACCGGGGAGCTGTTTTTT
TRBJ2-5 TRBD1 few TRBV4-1 CASSQDGTGRETQYF TGCGCCAGCAGCCAAGATGGGACAGGGAGGGAGACCCAGTACTTC
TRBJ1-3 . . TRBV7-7 CASSLGAPGNTIYF TGTGCCAGCAGCTTAGGGGCTCCTGGAAACACCATATATTTT
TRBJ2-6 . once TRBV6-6 CASSFRQTGANVLTF TGTGCCAGCAGTTTTCGACAGACTGGGGCCAACGTCCTGACTTTC
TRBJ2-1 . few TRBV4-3 CASSQDPLALRHEQFF TGCGCCAGCAGCCAAGACCCTCTAGCCCTGAGACATGAGCAGTTCTTC
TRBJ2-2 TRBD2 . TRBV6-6 CATTSGGTGELFF TGTGCCACGACTAGCGGGGGCACCGGGGAGCTGTTTTTT
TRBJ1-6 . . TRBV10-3 CAISPGGRDNSPLHF TGTGCCATCAGCCCGGGGGGACGGGATAATTCACCCCTCCACTTT
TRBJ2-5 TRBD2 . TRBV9 CASSVEQGGETQYF TGTGCCAGCAGCGTAGAGCAGGGAGGGGAGACCCAGTACTTC
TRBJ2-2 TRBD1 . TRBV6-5 CASSLTGGKAGELFF TGTGCCAGCAGTTTAACAGGGGGGAAGGCCGGGGAGCTGTTTTTT
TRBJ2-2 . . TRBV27 CASSWGPHGELFF TGTGCCAGCAGTTGGGGCCCGCACGGGGAGCTGTTTTTT
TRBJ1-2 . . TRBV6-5 CASSPLAGSYGYTF TGTGCCAGCAGTCCCCTGGCAGGGTCCTATGGCTACACCTTC
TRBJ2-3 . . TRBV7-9 CASSPRGTGPSTDTQYF TGTGCCAGCAGCCCGCGGGGCACGGGGCCCAGCACAGATACGCAGTATTTT
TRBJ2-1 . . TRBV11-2 CASSLVVGGPRYEQFF TGTGCCAGCAGCTTAGTGGTGGGGGGGCCACGGTATGAGCAGTTCTTC
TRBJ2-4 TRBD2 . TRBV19 CASRIGTSGSNIQYF TGTGCCAGTAGGATCGGGACTAGCGGGAGCAACATTCAGTACTTC
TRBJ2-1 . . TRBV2 CASSEEGLGFF TGTGCCAGCAGTGAAGAGGGGCTTGGGTTCTTC
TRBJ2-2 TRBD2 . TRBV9 CASSVATSGRVGSANTGELFF TGTGCCAGCAGCGTAGCAACTAGCGGGAGGGTGGGGAGCGCCAACACCGGGGAGCTGTTTTTT
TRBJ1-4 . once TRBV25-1 CASSQGQKLFF TGTGCCAGCAGTCAAGGACAGAAACTGTTTTTT
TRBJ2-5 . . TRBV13 CASSPQETQYF TGTGCCAGCAGCCCGCAAGAGACCCAGTACTTC
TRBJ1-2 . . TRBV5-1 CASSLASGTMRGYTF TGCGCCAGCAGCTTGGCATCCGGGACTATGCGTGGCTACACCTTC
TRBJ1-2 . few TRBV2 CASSRQPPYGYTF TGTGCCAGCAGTAGACAGCCACCCTATGGCTACACCTTC
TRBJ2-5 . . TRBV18 CASSPGPGVQETQYF TGTGCCAGCTCACCCGGCCCGGGGGTTCAAGAGACCCAGTACTTC
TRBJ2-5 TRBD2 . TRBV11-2 CASSFRGAGVETQYF TGTGCCAGCAGCTTTAGAGGGGCGGGAGTAGAGACCCAGTACTTC
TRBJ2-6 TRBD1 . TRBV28 CASSTGGGSGANVLTF TGTGCCAGCAGTACAGGGGGAGGCTCTGGGGCCAACGTCCTGACTTTC
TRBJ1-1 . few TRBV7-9 CASSAAGRTKNTEAFF TGTGCCAGCAGCGCGGCAGGTCGGACAAAAAACACTGAAGCTTTCTTT